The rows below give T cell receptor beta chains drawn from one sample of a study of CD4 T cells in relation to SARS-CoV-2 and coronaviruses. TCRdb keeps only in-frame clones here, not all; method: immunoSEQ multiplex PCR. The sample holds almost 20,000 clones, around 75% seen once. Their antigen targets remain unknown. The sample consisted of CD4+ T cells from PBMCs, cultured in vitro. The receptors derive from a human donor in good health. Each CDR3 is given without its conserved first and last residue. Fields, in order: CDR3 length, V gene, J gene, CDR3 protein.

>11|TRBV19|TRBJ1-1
ASSTGLNTEAF
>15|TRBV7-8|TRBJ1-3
ASSLYGTGSFGNTIY
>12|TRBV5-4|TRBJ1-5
ASSFQGSNQPQH
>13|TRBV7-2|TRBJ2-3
ASSLQSWVGRQQY
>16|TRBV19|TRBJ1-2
ASRALSGGVKANYGYT
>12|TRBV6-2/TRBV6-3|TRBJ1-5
ASSYMQRGQPQH
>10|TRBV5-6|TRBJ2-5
ASSLRVETQY
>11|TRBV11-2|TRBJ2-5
ASSLGRAETQY
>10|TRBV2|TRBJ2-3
ASREGPDTQY
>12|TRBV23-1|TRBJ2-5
ASSRDTKGETQY
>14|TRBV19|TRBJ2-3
ASSKIGWGSTDTQY
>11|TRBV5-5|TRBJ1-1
ASSLSKDTEAF
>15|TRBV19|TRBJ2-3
ASKPSGRTNGVLTQY
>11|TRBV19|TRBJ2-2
ASSMRETGELF
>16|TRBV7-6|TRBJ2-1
ASSSKEAGDEILYEQF
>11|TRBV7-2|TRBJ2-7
ASSLTLSGEQY
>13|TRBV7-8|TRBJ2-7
ASSVSGRFSYEQY